This TCR beta chain was sequenced during a study of identifying expanded T cells in peripheral blood. Notes on the study in general: Technical replicates showed roughly 1.2 changed clones; around two weeks roughly 16; four weeks 19. Approximately 2-week clone count variance significantly increased as total template count grew.

This CDR3 region has 16 residues. V was clipped by 6 bases and J by 5 bases; unmatched bases: 7. CDR1 is LNHDA and CDR2 is SQIVND in the germline V gene (reference sequence). During the collection period, no donor immune events like infections were recorded. Using immunoSEQ multiplex PCR, the repertoire was profiled, and TCRdb retains in-frame clones only, with some absent. The table records some 100,000 clones, 88% of them present only once. Turning to this clone: Its specificity is unknown.

The V gene is TRBV19, the J gene TRBJ2-2, with TRBD2 matching over 12 bases. The TCR comes from a person between 18 and 69 years old in good health. The specimen sequenced was blood. CDR3 coding DNA: TGTGCCAGTAGCGAGACTAGCGGGAGTCTAACCGGGGAGCTGTTTTTT. It codes for CASSETSGSLTGELFF.